The clone carrying this TCR beta chain was seen more than once but under ten times. The data are from a study of CD8+ T cells in alopecia areata. RNA extraction and reverse transcription yielded cDNA as sequencing template. Method: immunoSEQ multiplex PCR; TCRdb's copy keeps in-frame clones and lacks some. The table records approximately 34,000 clones, roughly half of them present only once. Germline V gives CDR1 SGHAT, CDR2 FQNNGV. The CDR3 has 18 residues. V was clipped by 2 bases and J by 1 base; unmatched bases: 7. This clonotype was obtained from a human donor with alopecia areata. The sample comprised NKG2D-high CD8+ T cells sorted from blood. This chain connects TRBV11-2 to TRBJ2-5, with 13 bases lining up with TRBD2. The CDR3 protein is CASSLRLAGGFGQETQYF. DNA for the CDR3: TGTGCCAGCAGCTTACGACTAGCGGGGGGCTTCGGCCAAGAGACCCAGTACTTC.